What follows are 17 T cell receptor beta chains derived from one specimen sequenced in a study of regulatory T cells in long-lasting Graves disease. Time point reported: persistent/refractory GD, antithyroid drugs over 5 years with positive TRAb. PBMC-derived RNA was used for the TCR library. Investigators prepared the TCR beta libraries by applying iRepertoire HTBI primers and Arm-PCR of CDR3 regions. Each CDR3 protein gets one entry after TCRdb re-called the multiplex PCR reads with MiXCR. The sample comprises around 460,000 distinct CDR3 sequences, roughly 21% of which are singletons, and 7% to 9% rests with the top ten. The sample was peripheral blood mononuclear cells (PBMCs), taken when the disease was refractory, from a patient treated with antithyroid drugs. The receptors shown here come from a female donor with Graves disease.

The chain recombines TRBV5-1 with TRBJ2-2; 11 nucleotides line up with TRBD2. This CDR3 region has 18 residues. The junction had 13 bases not matched to a gene; V was cut back by 4 bases and J by 5 bases. Germline V gene data show CDR1 as SGHRS and CDR2 as YFSETQ. The CDR3: CASSLGRLAGRRTGELFF. The CDR3 coding sequence is TGCGCCAGCAGCCTTGGAAGACTAGCGGGACGACGGACCGGGGAGCTGTTTTTT.

This clonotype appeared many times. The CDR3 is CASSFGQGGPYGYTF. The CDR3 bases are TGTGCCAGCAGTTTTGGGCAGGGTGGACCCTATGGCTACACCTTC. V and J are TRBV28 and TRBJ1-2, with D perhaps TRBD1 (5 bases). The germline CDR1 and CDR2 sequences are MDHEN and SYDVKM. The V end was cut by 3 bases, the J end by 4 bases, with 15 bases between. This CDR3 region has 15 residues.

This sequence joins TRBV5-5 and TRBJ1-2; possibly TRBD1 for D (6 bases). CDR1 and CDR2 from the germline V gene are SGHKS and YYEKEE (reference sequence). V dropped 0 bases and J dropped 2 bases, with 11 bases sitting between them. The CDR3 length is 15 residues. This CDR3 is CASSLVGGGNYGYTF. DNA for the CDR3: TGTGCCAGCAGCTTGGTGGGGGGCGGAAACTATGGCTACACCTTC.

Concerning this clonotype: The CDR3 end shows no conserved phenylalanine or tryptophan, and so a read error is likely. V usage is TRBV7-2 and J usage is TRBJ2-7, with D maybe TRBD2 (5 bases). The V and J ends lost 1 base and 4 bases respectively, with 23 bases between them. CDR1 and CDR2 (germline): SGHTA, FQGNSA. This CDR3 is built from 18 residues. For the CDR3, the DNA is TGTGCCAGCAGCTTAGGTTGGGCAGCTCGATCGGAGGTGTACGAGCAGTACCTC. Its translation is CASSLGWAARSEVYEQYL.

This clonotype was counted ten times or more. At one of its ends the junction is not consistent with the germline gene, which may arise from a read error. J is TRBJ2-7 and V is TRBV5-1; D ambiguous. Germline CDR1 reads SGHRS; CDR2 reads YFSETQ. This CDR3 has 11 residues. CDR3 loop: CASSLVDEQYF. CDR3 DNA: TGTGCCAGCAGCTTAGTCGACGAGCAGTACTTC.

This clonotype has only a few counts. The rearrangement uses TRBV10-3 and TRBJ2-2, with TRBD1 identical over 8 bases. This CDR3 is 16 amino acids long. J was trimmed by 3 bases and V by 10 bases; bases with no gene match: 13. Germline V gene sequence: CDR1 ENHRY, CDR2 SYGVKD. CDR3 loop: CATALDRGYDTGELFF. For the CDR3, the DNA is TGTGCCACCGCGCTAGACAGGGGCTATGACACCGGGGAGCTGTTTTTT.

This sequence joins TRBV11-3 and TRBJ2-2; D is uncertain. Germline V gives CDR1 SGHNT, CDR2 YENEEA. The CDR3 is 13 amino acids. V dropped 0 bases and J dropped 8 bases, with 7 bases sitting between them. The CDR3 bases are TGTGCCAGCAGCTTAGATACCAGGGGGGAGCTGTTTTTT. Translation: CASSLDTRGELFF.

The chain joins TRBV7-6 to TRBJ1-4, with D possibly being TRBD1 (5 bases). Trimming removed 4 bases at V and 5 bases at J, with 17 bases between. Germline V gene lookup returns CDR1 SGHVS and CDR2 FNYEAQ. The CDR3 sequence is 16 residues long. The CDR3 DNA reads TGTGCCAGCAGCTCCATCCGGGGCCCTGAAAATGAAAAACTGTTTTTT. Translation gives CASSSIRGPENEKLFF.

On this clonotype: At one end, the junction sequence differs from germline, possibly due to a read error. In DNA form, the CDR3 reads TGTGCCAGCAGTCAAACAGGGGATTTCAATCAGCCCCGGCATTTT. It encodes CASSQTGDFNQPRHF. This rearrangement joins TRBV7-2 to TRBJ1-5; 7 bases align to TRBD1. CDR1 is SGHTA and CDR2 is FQGNSA in the germline V gene. The CDR3 covers 15 residues.

In its sample, this clonotype was seen many times. V gene TRBV7-2 combines with J gene TRBJ2-4; D might be TRBD1 or TRBD2, each matching 5 bases. This CDR3 has 14 amino acids. Looked up from germline, CDR1 is SGHTA and CDR2 is FQGNSA. Trimming removed 5 bases from V and 8 bases from J, with 16 bases in between. The CDR3: CASSPGTARDIQYF. Here the CDR3 DNA reads TGTGCCAGCAGCCCCGGGACCGCTAGAGACATTCAGTACTTC.

This clonotype occurred a few times. The rearrangement links TRBV7-2 to TRBJ2-1; TRBD1 agrees at 11 bases. With V trimmed by 5 bases and J by 6 bases, 9 bases remained unmatched. The CDR3 spans 16 residues. Germline V gene data show CDR1 as SGHTA and CDR2 as FQGNSA. CDR3 in DNA: TGTGCCAGCAGCCGTGGGGGACAGGGGGTGATCAATGAGCAGTTCTTC. Protein sequence: CASSRGGQGVINEQFF.

This clonotype was detected a few times. The chain has TRBV7-6 and TRBJ2-7, with D perhaps TRBD1 or TRBD2 (6 bases each). Germline-derived CDR1 and CDR2 are SGHVS and FNYEAQ. CDR3 size: 13 residues. V shed 6 bases and J shed 3 bases, with 12 bases lying between them. The DNA for the CDR3 is TGTGCCAGCAGTAGGGGGGACGGCTACGAGCAGTACTTC. Its translation: CASSRGDGYEQYF.

This clonotype was seen at least ten times. CDR3 bases: TGTGCCAGCAGTGAGATCAACTCCTACGAGCAGTACTTC. The encoded protein is CASSEINSYEQYF. The chain couples TRBV28 to TRBJ2-7; D gene ambiguous. The germline V and J ends were trimmed by 5 bases and 0 bases, with 8 bases remaining between them. The CDR3 runs 13 residues. CDR1 is MDHEN and CDR2 is SYDVKM in the germline V gene.

V gene TRBV4-1 combines with J gene TRBJ1-1, with TRBD1 as a possible D gene (5 bases). CDR1 and CDR2 from the germline V gene are MGHRA and YSYEKL. Trimming shortened V by 6 bases and J by 0 bases, and 8 bases separated the two germline ends. CDR3 size: 13 residues. This CDR3 is CASRMTVNTEAFF. The CDR3 nucleotides are TGCGCCAGCAGGATGACAGTGAACACTGAAGCTTTCTTT.

The gene calls are TRBV7-2 and TRBJ1-1, with no clear D. V dropped 5 bases and J dropped 1 base, with 11 bases sitting between them. Per germline, CDR1 SGHTA and CDR2 FQGNSA. The CDR3 covers 14 residues. Here the CDR3 reads CASSPVNWNTEAFF. CDR3 in DNA: TGTGCCAGCAGCCCGGTGAATTGGAACACTGAAGCTTTCTTT.

Many counts were recorded for this clonotype. This chain connects TRBV6-2 or TRBV6-3 to TRBJ1-1; D is uncertain. The V gene lost 0 bases and the J gene lost 3 bases, with 8 bases spanning the gap. CDR1 and CDR2 (germline): MNHEY, SVGEGT. The CDR3 is made up of 14 amino acids. Written as DNA, the CDR3 is TGTGCCAGCAGTTACTCTGCAGGATACACTGAAGCTTTCTTT. Its translation: CASSYSAGYTEAFF.

J is TRBJ2-7 and V is TRBV20-1, with D perhaps matching TRBD2 (6 bases). This CDR3 contains 15 residues. V was trimmed by 2 bases and J by 3 bases, leaving 17 bases between them. Germline values: CDR1 DFQATT, CDR2 SNEGSKA (reference sequence). The CDR3 sequence is CSARPTGGRVYEQYF. The CDR3 nucleotides read TGCAGTGCTAGACCCACCGGGGGTAGGGTCTACGAGCAGTACTTC.